The following is a T cell receptor (beta chain) sequence with its context. Its target is not known. This sample stems from a study of post-analysis software for immune sequencing data. Overall study: In terms of disease course, relapsing-remitting, secondary progressive and progressive-relapsing multiple sclerosis were included.

Findings and caveats of the study: Comparison with controls showed significantly lower normalized Chao1 diversity in multiple sclerosis patients. TRBV segments more frequent in patients than in controls numbered five and included TRBV5-6, TRBV5-1 and TRBV20-1. Those samples that were prepared in the same batch co-clustered strongly by F measure.

TCR beta cDNA libraries had unique molecular identifiers. The T cell input of 1 to 10 million gave approximately 500,000 cDNA molecules. From the PCR reads, TCRdb called clonotypes with MiXCR, one entry per CDR3 protein. The sample holds a few hundred thousand distinct CDR3 sequences, around a third seen once. V was shortened by 0 bases and J by 0 bases, with 6 bases between the two germline ends. This CDR3 is built from 16 residues. Germline assignment: CDR1 ENHRY and CDR2 SYGVKD. The chain couples TRBV10-3 to TRBJ2-6, with a possible D match to TRBD2 (5 bases). The sample was blood. The sequence was collected from a girl between 2 and 17 years old with multiple sclerosis. For the CDR3, the DNA is TGTGCCATCAGTGAGTCGGAGGTCTCTGGGGCCAACGTCCTGACTTTC. Translated: CAISESEVSGANVLTF.